The 19 T cell receptor beta chains reported below all come from one sample, sequenced in a study of a mutant IDH1 vaccine in newly diagnosed glioma. Generated by immunoSEQ multiplex PCR, the TCRdb table keeps only in-frame clones and is missing some. Of some 30,000 clones detected, 89% appear once; the ten largest clones hold roughly 20%. These TCRs' antigens remain unknown. Time point noted: week 5, during vaccination. Every vaccination contained 300 ug of the mutant IDH1 20-mer peptide and was paired with topical imiquimod. The sequencing used PBMCs, collected from a glioma patient whose treatment included an IDH1 peptide vaccine. All receptors derive from a man between 18 and 35 years old with glioma.

The V call is TRBV30, the J call TRBJ1-4; D call uncertain. Germline CDR1 and CDR2: GTSNPN and SVGIG (reference sequence). This CDR3 comprises 14 residues. The germline V and J ends were trimmed by 0 bases and 6 bases, with 11 bases remaining between them. CDR3 region: CAWSVRGGYEKLFF. CDR3 nucleotides: TGTGCCTGGAGTGTACGAGGAGGGTATGAAAAACTGTTTTTT.

The chain uses TRBV7-2 and TRBJ1-6; possible D gene TRBD1, 5 bases. The CDR3 consists of 15 residues. CDR1 is SGHTA, CDR2 FQGNSA, per germline. Trimming cost V 3 bases and J 7 bases, with 13 bases left between them. CDR3 DNA sequence: TGTGCCAGCAGCTTCGGGGGGGGTGGAAATTCACCCCTCCACTTT. Residues: CASSFGGGGNSPLHF.

V gene TRBV6-1 combines with J gene TRBJ2-7, with TRBD2 matching over 7 bases. Germline loops: CDR1 MNHNS, CDR2 SASEGT. Trimming at V came to 6 bases and at J to 0 bases, leaving 8 bases not matched to a gene. The CDR3 consists of 15 residues. CDR3 sequence (DNA): TGTGCCAGCAGGACTTCTAGCGGTAGCTCCTACGAGCAGTACTTC. This sequence encodes CASRTSSGSSYEQYF.

J is TRBJ1-1 and V is TRBV6-1, with D perhaps TRBD1 (5 bases). This CDR3 has 14 residues. CDR1 MNHNS and CDR2 SASEGT come from the germline V gene. Trimming shortened V by 2 bases and J by 0 bases, and 7 bases separated the two germline ends. CDR3 sequence: CASSEQGMNTEAFF. CDR3 bases: TGTGCCAGCAGTGAACAGGGTATGAACACTGAAGCTTTCTTT.

The V call is TRBV29-1, the J call TRBJ2-2; a possible D gene is TRBD1 (5 bases). Germline V gene sequence: CDR1 SQVTM, CDR2 ANQGSEA. This CDR3 is 14 amino acids long. V was shortened by 4 bases and J by 4 bases, with 13 bases between the two germline ends. In DNA form, the CDR3 reads TGCAGCGTTGGGGGCCAGGGTGGCACCGGGGAGCTGTTTTTT. This encodes CSVGGQGGTGELFF.

This clone has a handful of counts. Other nucleotide sequences from this sample produce the same CDR3. The CDR3 coding sequence is TGTGCCAGCAGCTTAGCGGGGGGCACAGATACGCAGTATTTT. Residues: CASSLAGGTDTQYF. The V and J genes are TRBV7-6 and TRBJ2-3, with D perhaps matching TRBD1 or TRBD2 (5 bases each). V was pared by 0 bases and J by 1 base, with 5 bases between. The germline V gene encodes CDR1 SGHVS and CDR2 FNYEAQ. The CDR3 runs to 14 residues.

The genes are TRBV30 and TRBJ1-2; D unresolved. The CDR3 consists of 13 residues. Germline CDR1 and CDR2: GTSNPN and SVGIG (reference sequence). V lost 3 bases to trimming and J lost 3 bases, with 11 bases between them. As DNA, the CDR3 is TGTGCCTGGAGGTCGGTGAGGGACTATGGCTACACCTTC. Protein product: CAWRSVRDYGYTF.

The chain links TRBV5-5 to TRBJ1-1; D uncertain. The CDR3 runs 12 residues. Trimming shortened V by 4 bases and J by 5 bases, and 9 bases separated the two germline ends. Germline CDR1 reads SGHKS; CDR2 reads YYEKEE (reference sequence). For the CDR3, the DNA is TGTGCCAGCAGCCTTACAAGGACTGAAGCTTTCTTT. Amino acid sequence: CASSLTRTEAFF.

This clone was seen just once. The V gene is TRBV30, the J gene TRBJ1-5, with a weak D call TRBD1 (6 bases). Trimming stripped 7 bases from V and 0 bases from J, with 13 bases between. Germline CDR1 GTSNPN, CDR2 SVGIG (reference sequence). This CDR3 is built from 14 residues. The CDR3 bases are TGTGCCTTGAAACAGGGAAATAGCAATCAGCCCCAGCATTTT. Translated: CALKQGNSNQPQHF.

The gene calls are TRBV30 and TRBJ2-7; TRBD2 might be the D (5 bases). The CDR3 is 12 residues long. V lost 2 bases and J 5 bases, leaving 10 bases between the germline ends. CDR1 and CDR2 (germline): GTSNPN, SVGIG (reference sequence). Here the CDR3 reads CAWSSGVDEQYF. The CDR3 DNA is TGTGCCTGGAGTAGCGGAGTAGACGAGCAGTACTTC.

CDR3 sequence reads: CASSQDRGGQGDQPQHF. Written as DNA, the CDR3 is TGCGCCAGCAGCCAAGATAGAGGGGGGCAGGGGGATCAGCCCCAGCATTTT. The gene calls are TRBV4-3 and TRBJ1-5, with TRBD1 identical over 7 bases. This CDR3 contains 17 residues. V shed 0 bases, J shed 5 bases, and the junction held 10 bases outside the gene matches. Germline loops: CDR1 LGHNA, CDR2 YSLEER.

The gene calls are TRBV6-5 and TRBJ1-1, with D possibly being TRBD1 (6 bases). Germline loops: CDR1 MNHEY, CDR2 SVGAGI. This CDR3 contains 14 residues. Trimming shortened V by 6 bases and J by 4 bases, and 15 bases separated the two germline ends. CDR3 sequence (DNA): TGTGCCAGCAGCTTGGCCAGGGGCGGCACTGAAGCTTTCTTT. Translated, it gives CASSLARGGTEAFF.

The chain couples TRBV2 to TRBJ2-3; 7 nucleotides align to TRBD1. The V segment lost 10 bases and the J segment 2 bases; nucleotides outside the gene matches: 12. This CDR3 region has 15 residues. Germline-derived CDR1 and CDR2 are SNHLY and FYNNEI. The CDR3 nucleotides are TGTGCCATCCAAAGGACAGGAGGATACACAGATACGCAGTATTTT. This encodes CAIQRTGGYTDTQYF.

This clone was counted once. V gene TRBV25-1 combines with J gene TRBJ2-5, with TRBD2 identical over 12 bases. The V gene end was trimmed by 2 bases and the J gene end by 7 bases; junction bases not matched to a gene: 5. From germline, CDR1 is MGHDK and CDR2 SYGVNS. This CDR3 is 15 amino acids long. The CDR3 nucleotides read TGTGCCAGCAGTGAAACGACTAGCGGGAGTGGGACCCAGTACTTC. Its protein product is CASSETTSGSGTQYF.

The chain employs TRBV10-3 and TRBJ1-1; a possible D gene is TRBD1 (6 bases). The V and J ends lost 10 bases and 0 bases respectively, with 12 bases between them. Germline CDR1 ENHRY, CDR2 SYGVKD. The CDR3 runs 13 residues. CDR3 protein: CASSGVMNTEAFF. The CDR3 nucleotides are TGTGCCAGCTCAGGGGTGATGAACACTGAAGCTTTCTTT.

This clone was seen once. The chain combines TRBV30 with TRBJ2-5; D call uncertain. The CDR3 sequence is 11 residues long. Trimming removed 0 bases at V and 5 bases at J, with 4 bases between. Germline V lookup: CDR1 GTSNPN, CDR2 SVGIG (reference sequence). In DNA form, the CDR3 reads TGTGCCTGGAGTGTGGGGGAGACCCAGTACTTC. Translating gives CAWSVGETQYF.

The chain links TRBV4-1 to TRBJ1-1, with a possible D match to TRBD1 (5 bases). The germline V gene encodes CDR1 MGHRA and CDR2 YSYEKL. This CDR3 has 16 amino acids. The ends were cut back, 0 bases at V and 4 bases at J, with 15 bases in the middle. The chain's CDR3 is CASSQDRRGRGTEAFF. DNA for the CDR3: TGCGCCAGCAGCCAAGATCGGAGGGGTCGGGGCACTGAAGCTTTCTTT.

The chain's CDR3 is CASGLTGNGYTF. CDR3 DNA sequence: TGTGCCAGCGGACTGACAGGGAACGGCTACACCTTC. This chain joins TRBV6-5 and TRBJ1-2; 7 positions agree with TRBD1. The germline gives CDR1 MNHEY, CDR2 SVGAGI. The CDR3 has 12 amino acids. Trimming cost V 8 bases and J 8 bases; bases outside gene matches: 8.

The chain recombines TRBV25-1 with TRBJ2-4; D gene uncertain. Germline V lookup: CDR1 MGHDK, CDR2 SYGVNS. The CDR3 is 13 residues long. The V end was cut by 2 bases, the J end by 9 bases, with 11 bases between. The CDR3 reads CASSEAGLGIQYF. The DNA of the CDR3 is TGTGCCAGCAGTGAAGCAGGTTTAGGCATTCAGTACTTC. The variable domain in full, completed from reference TRBV25-1 and TRBJ2-4, reads EADIYQTPRYLVIGTGKKITLECSQTMGHDKMYWYQQDPGMELHLIHYSYGVNSTEKGDLSSESTVSRIRTEHFPLTLESARPSHTSQYLCASSEAGLGIQYFGAGTRLSVL.